This T cell receptor beta chain emerged from a study of blood T cell repertoires in COVID-19 (dated by TCRdb to 2020 to 2021). For the wider study: Samples from collaborators originated in the United States, Italy and Spain and spanned both the acute and convalescent phases of COVID-19. The prospective study material was composed of cDNA or gDNA derived from T cells, B-cell-depleted T cells, or PBMCs. Subjects who had been exposed to COVID-19, were actively infected with it, or had recovered from it provided the deeply sampled blood TCRbeta repertoires that made up the dataset. The repertoires were released in a freely available public database intended as a resource for research on the immune response to SARS-CoV-2. Samples were obtained from the ongoing ImmuneRACE study (first 160 participants) and from over 1,000 subjects provided by 6 global collaborators. Nearly every sample came with metadata listing a de-identified subject ID, COVID-19 status, age in years and sex. Where available, HLA class I and class II types were taken from metadata supplied by the sample provider and were not determined by assay-based typing. General conclusions and limits of the study: The amount of clinical and demographic metadata varied by source and participant and was provided uncurated.

Collaborating institutions collected whole blood in K2EDTA tubes following their own protocols. For TCRbeta analysis, collaborators shipped samples in one of three forms: frozen whole blood, isolated PBMCs, or DNA extracted from either of those sample types. A single count supports this clone. Its specific antigen is unknown. No much larger clonotype is one base removed from it; base qualities were not supplied. The immunoSEQ Assay, a bias-controlled multiplex PCR, was used to amplify TCRbeta CDR3 regions from genomic DNA. The published analysis was carried out like this. The number of nucleated cells in each sample was estimated from the amplification of reference gene primers within the assay. To quantify the absolute abundance of each unique TCRbeta CDR3 rearrangement, sequence reads were collapsed and filtered. Productive Simpson clonality was computed per sample as the square root of Simpson's diversity index over productive rearrangements. Sourced from immuneACCESS, this table was stored by TCRdb with only in-frame sequences that have V and J called. A share of the clones is absent; for the studies checked, an unresolved V gene accounts for under half, and the remainder has no known explanation. D and trimming were read from the DNA, whereas the V and J calls and clone size are those reported in that table. The sample yields 290,000 or so clones; 87% were counted once. Roughly 2.3% of the sample comes from the top ten.

The CDR3 measures 13 amino acids from cysteine to phenylalanine. The kept DNA is CDR3 alone, 39 bases in frame from the first base. CDR1 GTSNPN and CDR2 SVGIG were looked up in the germline V gene (reference sequence). Trimming accounts for 6 bases at V and 9 bases at J, while the number of junction bases matched to no gene is 10. The sample comprised peripheral blood. This sequence was found in a man aged 18-30 years with active or convalescent COVID-19. Rearrangement joined TRBV30 to TRBJ2-1; TRBD2 matches 8 bases in the middle. The CDR3 here reads CACRYGRGCEQFF. The nucleotides read TGTGCCTGTAGATACGGGAGGGGTTGTGAGCAGTTCTTC. Reference TRBV30 and TRBJ2-1 genes cover what lies past the CDR3, so the full variable domain is SQTIHQWPATLVQPVGSPLSLECTVEGTSNPNLYWYRQAAGRGLQLLFYSVGIGQISSEVPQNLSASRPQDRQFILSSKKLLLSDSGFYLCACRYGRGCEQFFGPGTRLTVL.